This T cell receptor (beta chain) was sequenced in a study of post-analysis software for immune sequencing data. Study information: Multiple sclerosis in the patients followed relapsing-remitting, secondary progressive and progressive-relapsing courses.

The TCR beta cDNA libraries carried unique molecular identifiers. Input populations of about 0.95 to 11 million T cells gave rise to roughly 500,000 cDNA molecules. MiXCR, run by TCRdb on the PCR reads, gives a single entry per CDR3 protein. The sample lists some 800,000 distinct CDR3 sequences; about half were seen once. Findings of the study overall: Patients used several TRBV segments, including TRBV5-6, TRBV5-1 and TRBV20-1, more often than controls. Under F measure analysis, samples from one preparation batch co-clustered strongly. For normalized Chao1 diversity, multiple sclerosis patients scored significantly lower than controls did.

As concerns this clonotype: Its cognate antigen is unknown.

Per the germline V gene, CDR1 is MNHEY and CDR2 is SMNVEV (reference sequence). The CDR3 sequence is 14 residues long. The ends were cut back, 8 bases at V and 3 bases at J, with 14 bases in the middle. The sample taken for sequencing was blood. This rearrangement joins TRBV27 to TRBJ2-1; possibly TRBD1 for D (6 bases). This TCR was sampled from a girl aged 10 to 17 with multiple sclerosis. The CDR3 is CASRTASFYNEQFF. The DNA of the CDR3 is TGTGCCAGCCGGACAGCTAGTTTCTACAATGAGCAGTTCTTC.